This T cell receptor beta chain was documented in a study of blood T cell repertoires in COVID-19 (dated by TCRdb to the early 2020s). Regarding the research as a whole: For ImmuneRACE Cohort 3, a participant was defined as recovered based on two consecutive negative NP/OP PCR tests, clearance by a healthcare professional, or resolution of symptoms. Collaborator samples came from the United States, Italy and Spain and covered acute and convalescent phases of COVID-19. The material from the prospective study consisted of cDNA or gDNA derived from T cells, B-cell-depleted T cells, or PBMCs. Deeply sampled blood TCRbeta repertoires from subjects exposed to, actively infected with, or recovered from COVID-19 were included in the dataset. A freely available public database, intended as a resource for researchers studying the immune response to SARS-CoV-2, is where the repertoires were released. Samples came from the ongoing ImmuneRACE study (first 160 participants) plus 1,254 subjects from 6 global collaborators. The sample metadata nearly always contained a de-identified subject ID, COVID-19 status, age in years and sex. Where available, HLA class I and class II types were obtained from metadata supplied by the sample provider rather than from assay-based typing.

The immunoSEQ Assay, a bias-controlled multiplex PCR, was used to amplify TCRbeta CDR3 regions from genomic DNA. In the authors' own workflow: The number of nucleated cells in each sample was estimated from the amplification of reference gene primers within the assay. To quantify the absolute abundance of each unique TCRbeta CDR3 rearrangement, sequence reads were collapsed and filtered. For each sample, productive Simpson clonality was calculated by taking the square root of Simpson's diversity index across productive rearrangements. The table was pulled from immuneACCESS by TCRdb, which kept in-frame rearrangements only. Such tables lose some clones; where checked, under half of the loss comes from unresolved V genes, and the rest has no known cause. The D gene and trimming were derived from the DNA, and the V and J assignments and clone size from that table. The table for this sample lists hundreds of thousands of clones; over 75% of them were counted only once. 1.9% of the sample is held by the ten biggest clonotypes.

The paper as a whole reports these results and caveats: How much clinical and demographic metadata was included differed by source and by participant, and the metadata was provided uncurated.

In the prospective study, participants were roughly 18 to 100 years old, resided in about two dozen geographic areas of the United States, and were enrolled through a virtual design. In the prospective study, cohorts were assigned on the basis of participant-reported clinical history obtained from a screening survey and a study questionnaire. In the prospective study, whole blood, serum and a nasopharyngeal or oropharyngeal swab were collected from each participant by mobile phlebotomists. Over an approximately 2-month period, participants in the prospective study had the option of providing additional blood draws and questionnaires. Prospective study blood samples were shipped either frozen or at room temperature before DNA extraction. This clone was detected once. The antigen it binds to is not known. No quality values exist for individual bases; no much larger clone is one base distant. From V the trimming removes 0 bases and from J it removes 6 bases, while the gene matches leave 9 bases of the junction unaccounted for. Taken from the germline V gene (reference sequence), the CDR1 and CDR2 loops are SEHNR and FQNEAQ. The CDR3 has 17 amino acids, counting the end cysteine and phenylalanine. Only the CDR3 part of the read is kept: 51 bases, read in frame from the first base.

The clonotype originates from a man between 40 and 49 years old in a cohort exposed to, infected with or recovered from COVID-19 (not recorded which). Source material: PBMCs or T cells enriched from blood (not recorded which). The chain employs TRBV7-9 and TRBJ1-2; TRBD1 fits 11 bases in the junction. The DNA reads as follows: TGTGCCAGCAGCTTAGCGCCCGGGACAGGGGGAGCGGATGGCTACACCTTC. It specifies CASSLAPGTGGADGYTF.